This TCR beta chain was recorded in a study of CD8+CD57+ T cells in acquired aplastic anemia. Comment on this clonotype: A read error may produce the germline difference seen at one junction end.

Genomic DNA provided the template from which TCR beta VDJ and CDR3 profiles were obtained. MiXCR was run by TCRdb on the reads, yielding one entry per CDR3 protein. The repertoire consists of approximately 380,000 distinct CDR3 sequences, with around 68% occurring once and the leading ten covering approximately 4%. This CDR3 has 12 amino acids. CDR1 and CDR2 (germline): SGHTA, FQGNSA. This chain connects TRBV7-2 to TRBJ1-1; the D is unclear. Sequenced input: sorted CD4+, CD8+, or CD8+CD57+ T cells (not recorded which) from PBMCs. The source is a human donor in good health, serving as a control. The CDR3 DNA is TGTGCCAGCAGCCTCGCGTTCACCAACGGTGTCTTT. Translated: CASSLAFTNGVF.